The T cell receptor (beta chain) described here comes from a study of T cell responses to AZD1222 COVID-19 vaccine. General study results and limits: The study identified only six AZD1222 recipients as seropositive at baseline. A mostly white British donor set with more females was recruited, and clonal diversity was possibly underestimated. As reported, nearly half of all spike-specific TCRs target variant regions that are unmutated. Dominant CD4 TCR responses targeted spike regions 160-218 and 743-854.

Trimming removed 1 base from V and 7 bases from J, with 13 bases in between. The CDR3 extends over 15 amino acids. Germline V gives CDR1 MNHNS, CDR2 SASEGT. The table came from immunoSEQ multiplex PCR; TCRdb's copy has only in-frame clones and leaves some out. The sample lists 100,000 to 150,000 clones; roughly 91% were seen once. Regarding this clone: Its antigen is not known.

The sequenced sample was peripheral blood, obtained 28 days after the second AZD1222 dose. The chain recombines TRBV6-1 with TRBJ1-4; perhaps TRBD1 as D (6 bases). This clonotype was sampled from an adult who received the AZD1222 COVID-19 vaccine. Here the CDR3 reads CASSEGLGGVEKLFF. CDR3 DNA sequence: TGTGCCAGCAGTGAAGGATTAGGGGGGGTTGAAAAACTGTTTTTT.